This T cell receptor (beta chain) was identified during a study of OX40 agonist ivuxolimab in advanced cancers. Generated by immunoSEQ multiplex PCR, the TCRdb table keeps only in-frame clones and is missing some. The profile shows around 74,000 clones, 80% to 95% of them singletons. The V segment lost 5 bases and the J segment 3 bases; nucleotides outside the gene matches: 7. CDR3 length: 15 amino acids. In germline, CDR1 is MNHEY, CDR2 SMNVEV (reference sequence). The sequencing here drew on CD4+ or CD8+ T cells sorted from blood, taken in a trial of the OX40 agonist ivuxolimab. This clonotype was obtained from an adult with an advanced solid tumor such as melanoma, head and neck, liver or kidney cancer. The rearrangement joins TRBV27 to TRBJ2-7, with 10 bases fitting TRBD1. Here the CDR3 reads CASSPRTGGHYEQYF. CDR3 in DNA: TGTGCCAGCAGTCCCCGGACAGGGGGACACTACGAGCAGTACTTC.